The clone carrying this TCR beta chain was observed a handful of times. The data originate from a study of technical replicates of blood from four donors. The repertoire was sequenced with immunoSEQ multiplex PCR; TCRdb's copy has only in-frame clones and lacks some. In the table there are 65,000 to 85,000 clones, 90% to 95% of which are singletons. The CDR3 runs 12 residues. CDR1 and CDR2 from the germline V gene are LNHDA and SQIVND (reference sequence). With V trimmed by 8 bases and J by 5 bases, 4 bases remained unmatched. Sequencing was carried out using T cells isolated from PBMCs. The TCR sequence derives from a human donor in good health. V is TRBV19 and J is TRBJ1-1; 8 bases map to TRBD1. As DNA, the CDR3 is TGTGCCAGTCGGCAGGGGGCGACTGAAGCTTTCTTT. Translation: CASRQGATEAFF. Full variable domain (rest looked up from reference TRBV19 and TRBJ1-1): DGGITQSPKYLFRKEGQNVTLSCEQNLNHDAMYWYRQDPGQGLRLIYYSQIVNDFQKGDIAEGYSVSREKKESFPLTVTSAQKNPTAFYLCASRQGATEAFFGQGTRLTVV.